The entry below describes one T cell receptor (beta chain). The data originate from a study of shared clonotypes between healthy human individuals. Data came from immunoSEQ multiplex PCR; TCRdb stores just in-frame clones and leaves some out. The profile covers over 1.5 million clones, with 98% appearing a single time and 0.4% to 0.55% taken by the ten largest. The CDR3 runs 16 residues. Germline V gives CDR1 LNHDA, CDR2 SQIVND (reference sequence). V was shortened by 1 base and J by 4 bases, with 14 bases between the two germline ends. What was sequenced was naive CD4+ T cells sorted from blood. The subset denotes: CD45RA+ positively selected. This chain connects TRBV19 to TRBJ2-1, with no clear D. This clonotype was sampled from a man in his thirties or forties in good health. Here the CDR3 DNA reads TGTGCCAGTAGTATAGGGGTAGGATCTCGGTACAATGAGCAGTTCTTC. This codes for CASSIGVGSRYNEQFF. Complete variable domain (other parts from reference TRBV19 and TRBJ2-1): DGGITQSPKYLFRKEGQNVTLSCEQNLNHDAMYWYRQDPGQGLRLIYYSQIVNDFQKGDIAEGYSVSREKKESFPLTVTSAQKNPTAFYLCASSIGVGSRYNEQFFGPGTRLTVL.